This TCR beta chain was recovered during a study of T-cell reconstitution after alpha-beta-depleted transplantation in children. This sample's TCRbeta library carried unique molecular identifier barcodes. MiXCR was run by TCRdb on the PCR reads, yielding one entry per CDR3 protein. The table has roughly 500,000 distinct CDR3 sequences, about 30% seen once. Trimming removed 4 bases at V and 0 bases at J, with 16 bases between. Germline V lookup: CDR1 DFQATT, CDR2 SNEGSKA (reference sequence). The CDR3 covers 15 residues. The chain has TRBV20-1 and TRBJ2-7; D might be TRBD1 (7 bases). Sequences were derived from PBMCs from the stem cell graft donor, sampled from the stem cell graft. This sequence originates from a human donor who donated a stem cell graft to a child with aplastic anemia. The CDR3 loop reads CSATGVAGGSYEQYF. The CDR3 DNA follows: TGCAGTGCTACGGGGGTAGCAGGGGGCTCCTACGAGCAGTACTTC.